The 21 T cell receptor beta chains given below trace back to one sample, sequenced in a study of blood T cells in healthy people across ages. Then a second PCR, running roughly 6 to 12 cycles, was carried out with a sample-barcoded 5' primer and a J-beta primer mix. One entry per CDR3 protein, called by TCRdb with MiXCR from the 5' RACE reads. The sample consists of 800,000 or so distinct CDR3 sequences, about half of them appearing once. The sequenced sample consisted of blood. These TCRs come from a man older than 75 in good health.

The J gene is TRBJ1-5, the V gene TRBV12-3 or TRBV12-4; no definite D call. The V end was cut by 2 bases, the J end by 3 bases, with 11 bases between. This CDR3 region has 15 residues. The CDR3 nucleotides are TGTGCCAGCAGTTTACGAGGAGAACACAATCAGCCCCAGCATTTT. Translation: CASSLRGEHNQPQHF.

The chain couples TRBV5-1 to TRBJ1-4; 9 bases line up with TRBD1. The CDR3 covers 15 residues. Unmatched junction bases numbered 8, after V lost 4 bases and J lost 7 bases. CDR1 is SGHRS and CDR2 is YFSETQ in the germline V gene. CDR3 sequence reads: CASSTGQGQTEKLFF. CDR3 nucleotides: TGCGCCAGCAGCACAGGACAGGGGCAAACTGAAAAACTGTTTTTT. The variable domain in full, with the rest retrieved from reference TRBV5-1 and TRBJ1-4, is KAGVTQTPRYLIKTRGQQVTLSCSPISGHRSVSWYQQTPGQGLQFLFEYFSETQRNKGNFPGRFSGRQFSNSRSEMNVSTLELGDSALYLCASSTGQGQTEKLFFGSGTQLSVL.

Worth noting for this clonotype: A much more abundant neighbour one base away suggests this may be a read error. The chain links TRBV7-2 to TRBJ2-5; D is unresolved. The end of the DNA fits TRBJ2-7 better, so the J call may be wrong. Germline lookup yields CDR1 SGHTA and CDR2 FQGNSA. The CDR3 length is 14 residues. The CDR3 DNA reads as TGTGCCAGCAGCTTAGGTCCCGAGGCCCACGAGCAGTACTTC. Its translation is CASSLGPEAHEQYF.

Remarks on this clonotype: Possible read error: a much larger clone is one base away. This CDR3 is CSVARTGGRVNEQYF. The CDR3 DNA reads as TGCAGCGTTGCCCGGACAGGGGGCCGGGTCAATGAGCAGTACTTC. The genes are TRBV29-1 and TRBJ2-5; 11 bases are a match to TRBD1. Germline V gives CDR1 SQVTM, CDR2 ANQGSEA. The trim removed 4 bases at V and 11 bases at J, leaving 15 bases unmatched. The CDR3 loop spans 15 amino acids. The entire variable domain, with the rest obtained from reference TRBV29-1 and TRBJ2-5, is as follows: SAVISQKPSRDICQRGTSLTIQCQVDSQVTMMFWYRQQPGQSLTLIATANQGSEATYESGFVIDKFPISRPNLTFSTLTVSNMSPEDSSIYLCSVARTGGRVNEQYFGPGTRLLVL.

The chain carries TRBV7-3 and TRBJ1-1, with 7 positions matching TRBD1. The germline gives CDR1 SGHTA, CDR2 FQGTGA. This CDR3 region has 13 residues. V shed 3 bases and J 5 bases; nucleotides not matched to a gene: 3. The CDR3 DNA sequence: TGTGCCAGCAGCTTCGACAGGGAAACTGAAGCTTTCTTT. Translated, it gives CASSFDRETEAFF. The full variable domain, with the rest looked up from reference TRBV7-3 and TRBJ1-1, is GAGVSQTPSNKVTEKGKYVELRCDPISGHTALYWYRQSLGQGPEFLIYFQGTGAADDSGLPNDRFFAVRPEGSVSTLKIQRTERGDSAVYLCASSFDRETEAFFGQGTRLTVV.

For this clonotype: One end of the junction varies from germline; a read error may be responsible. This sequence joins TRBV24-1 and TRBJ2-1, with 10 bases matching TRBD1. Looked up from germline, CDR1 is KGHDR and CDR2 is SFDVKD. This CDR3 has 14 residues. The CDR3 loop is CATSGQGDYNEQFF. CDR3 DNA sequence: TGTGCCACGAGTGGACAGGGGGACTACAATGAGCAGTTCTTC.

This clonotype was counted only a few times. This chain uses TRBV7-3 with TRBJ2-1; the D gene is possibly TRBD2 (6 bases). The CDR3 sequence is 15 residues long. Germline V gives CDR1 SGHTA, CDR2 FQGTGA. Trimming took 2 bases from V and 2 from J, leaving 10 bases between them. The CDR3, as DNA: TGTGCCAGCAGCTTATCGCGGGGAGCCTACAATGAGCAGTTCTTC. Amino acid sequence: CASSLSRGAYNEQFF.

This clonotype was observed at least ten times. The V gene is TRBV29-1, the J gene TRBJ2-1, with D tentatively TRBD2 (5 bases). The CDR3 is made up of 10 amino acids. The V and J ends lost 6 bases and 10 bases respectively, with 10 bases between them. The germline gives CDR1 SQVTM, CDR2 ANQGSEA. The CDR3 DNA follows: TGCAGCGTAGGGAGTGCCGAGCAGTTCTTC. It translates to CSVGSAEQFF.

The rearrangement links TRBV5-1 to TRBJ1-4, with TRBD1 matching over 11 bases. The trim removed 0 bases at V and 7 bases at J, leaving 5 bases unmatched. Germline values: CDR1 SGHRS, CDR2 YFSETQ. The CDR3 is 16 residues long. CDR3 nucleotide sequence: TGCGCCAGCAGCTTGGATGGACAGGGGGCCGTTGAAAAACTGTTTTTT. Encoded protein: CASSLDGQGAVEKLFF.

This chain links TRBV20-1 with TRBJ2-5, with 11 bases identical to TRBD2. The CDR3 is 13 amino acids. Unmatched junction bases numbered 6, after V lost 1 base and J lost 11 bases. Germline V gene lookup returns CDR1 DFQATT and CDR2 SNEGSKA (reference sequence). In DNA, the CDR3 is TGCAGTGCTAGAGGAGGTAGCGGGAGGGGGCAGTACTTC. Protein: CSARGGSGRGQYF.

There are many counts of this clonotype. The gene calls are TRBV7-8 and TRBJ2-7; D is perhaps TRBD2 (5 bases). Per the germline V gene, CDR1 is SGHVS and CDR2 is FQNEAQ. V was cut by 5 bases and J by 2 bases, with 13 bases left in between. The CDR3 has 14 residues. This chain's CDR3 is CASSKAVPAYEQYF. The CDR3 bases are TGTGCCAGCAGCAAAGCGGTGCCAGCCTACGAGCAGTACTTC.

CDR3 DNA: TGTGCCATCAGTACAGGGGTAAAGGAGACAGATACGCAGTATTTT. Translation gives CAISTGVKETDTQYF. V and J are TRBV10-3 and TRBJ2-3; 7 nucleotides match TRBD1. The J segment lost 3 bases and the V segment lost 5 bases, leaving 8 bases of the junction unmatched. The CDR3 consists of 15 residues. Germline CDR1 and CDR2: ENHRY and SYGVKD.

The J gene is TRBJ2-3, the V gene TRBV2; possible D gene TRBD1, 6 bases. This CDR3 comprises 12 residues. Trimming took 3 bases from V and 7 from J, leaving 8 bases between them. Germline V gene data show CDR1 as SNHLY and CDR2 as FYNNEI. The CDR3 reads CASSDQGNTQYF. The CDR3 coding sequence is TGTGCCAGCAGTGACCAGGGGAATACGCAGTATTTT.

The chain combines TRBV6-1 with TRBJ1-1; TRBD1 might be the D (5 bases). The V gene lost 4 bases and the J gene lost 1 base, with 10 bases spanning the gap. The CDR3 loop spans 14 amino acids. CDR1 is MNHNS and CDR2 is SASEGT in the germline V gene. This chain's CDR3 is CASSAGTGNTEAFF. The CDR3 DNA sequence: TGTGCCAGCAGTGCCGGGACGGGGAACACTGAAGCTTTCTTT.

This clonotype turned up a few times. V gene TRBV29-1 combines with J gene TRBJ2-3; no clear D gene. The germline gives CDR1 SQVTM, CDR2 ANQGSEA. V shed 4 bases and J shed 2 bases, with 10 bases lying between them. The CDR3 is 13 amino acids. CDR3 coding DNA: TGCAGCGTTGTGAGAGGCTTCACAGATACGCAGTATTTT. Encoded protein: CSVVRGFTDTQYF.

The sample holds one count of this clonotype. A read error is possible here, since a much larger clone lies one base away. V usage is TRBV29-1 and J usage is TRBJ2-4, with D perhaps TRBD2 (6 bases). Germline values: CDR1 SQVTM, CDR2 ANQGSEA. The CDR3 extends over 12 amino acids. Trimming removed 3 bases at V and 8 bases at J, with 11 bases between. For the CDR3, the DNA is TGCAGCGTTGACGGGCGGGACGACATTCAGTACTTC. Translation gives CSVDGRDDIQYF.

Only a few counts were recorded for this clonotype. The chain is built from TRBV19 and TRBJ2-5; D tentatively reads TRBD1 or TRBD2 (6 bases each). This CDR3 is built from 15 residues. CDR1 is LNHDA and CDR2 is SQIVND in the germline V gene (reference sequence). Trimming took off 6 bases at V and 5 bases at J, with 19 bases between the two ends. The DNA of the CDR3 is TGTGCCAGTAGCCCTCTGGGGGGCCTGGGGGAGACCCAGTACTTC. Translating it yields CASSPLGGLGETQYF.

The CDR3, as DNA: TGTGCCACCAGTGCTTCAAAAAAGGACGGTTCGAAGACCCAGTACTTC. Residues: CATSASKKDGSKTQYF. V usage is TRBV24-1 and J usage is TRBJ2-5; D is undetermined. The CDR3 consists of 16 residues. CDR1 is KGHDR, CDR2 SFDVKD, per germline. Trimming removed 5 bases from V and 6 bases from J, with 21 bases in between.

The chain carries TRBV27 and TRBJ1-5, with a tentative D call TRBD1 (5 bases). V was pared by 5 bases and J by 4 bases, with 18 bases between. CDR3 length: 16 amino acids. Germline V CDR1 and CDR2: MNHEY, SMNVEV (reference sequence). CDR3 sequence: CASSRGGTSLNQPQHF. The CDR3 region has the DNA TGTGCCAGCAGTAGGGGAGGGACTTCTCTTAATCAGCCCCAGCATTTT.

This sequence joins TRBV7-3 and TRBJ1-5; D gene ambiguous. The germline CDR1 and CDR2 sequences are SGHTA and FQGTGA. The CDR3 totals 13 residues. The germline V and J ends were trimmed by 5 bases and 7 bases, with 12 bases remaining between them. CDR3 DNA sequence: TGTGCCAGCAGCCCAAATCCTTCACAGCCCCAGCATTTT. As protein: CASSPNPSQPQHF.

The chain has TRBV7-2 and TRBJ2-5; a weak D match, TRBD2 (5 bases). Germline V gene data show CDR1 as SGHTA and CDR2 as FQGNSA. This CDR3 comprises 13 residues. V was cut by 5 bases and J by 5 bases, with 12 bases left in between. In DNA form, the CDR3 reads TGTGCCAGCAGCGCACTAGGTTTGGAGACCCAGTACTTC. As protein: CASSALGLETQYF. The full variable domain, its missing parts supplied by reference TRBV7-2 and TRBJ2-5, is GAGVSQSPSNKVTEKGKDVELRCDPISGHTALYWYRQSLGQGLEFLIYFQGNSAPDKSGLPSDRFSAERTGGSVSTLTIQRTQQEDSAVYLCASSALGLETQYFGPGTRLLVL.